Sequencing of this TCR beta chain was carried out in a study of cytomegalovirus exposure and HLA in healthy donors. Across the study: HLA-typed donors were the source of about 85 million unique TCRs held in an early data release.

Germline V gene data show CDR1 as KGHSH and CDR2 as LQKENI. The CDR3 totals 13 residues. V lost 6 bases to trimming and J lost 5 bases, with 12 bases between them. Both 60 Vbeta primers and 13 Jbeta primers went into the PCR. Measured with immunoSEQ multiplex PCR; TCRdb has only the in-frame clones, and not every one. Seen in this sample are 100,000 to 150,000 clones; the ten most common clones hold 1.5% to 1.8%. Details on this clone: Its antigen is not identified.

General study points: In a later analysis, fewer than 20,000 TCR beta sequences were associated with HLA alleles at 0.05 false discovery rate.

Material for sequencing was PBMCs. The V gene is TRBV18, the J gene TRBJ2-3; no definite D call. This receptor was taken from a woman aged 40-49 years in good health and CMV-seronegative. The CDR3, as DNA: TGTGCCAGCTCTCTAACCTTCGAAGATACGCAGTATTTT. Translating it yields CASSLTFEDTQYF.